The 7 T cell receptor beta chains below all came from one sample that was sequenced in a study of OX40 agonist ivuxolimab in advanced cancers. Sequenced by immunoSEQ multiplex PCR; TCRdb stores in-frame clones only, minus some. The sample includes 65,000 to 85,000 clones, around nine tenths seen only once; the top ten take around 2%. The sequenced sample was CD4+ or CD8+ T cells sorted from blood, obtained in a trial of the OX40 agonist ivuxolimab. The receptors here all came from an adult with an advanced solid tumor such as melanoma, head and neck, liver or kidney cancer.

For this clone: Mismatch with germline at one junction end may stem from a read error. The chain recombines TRBV6-9 with TRBJ2-7; 7 nucleotides match TRBD1. This CDR3 is 13 amino acids long. Germline V lookup: CDR1 MNHGY, CDR2 SVAAGI. The CDR3 bases are TGTGCCGGCAGGAGACAGGGCCTTCTTAAGCAGTACTTC. The encoded protein is CAGRRQGLLKQYF.

The chain combines TRBV19 with TRBJ1-1; D might be TRBD1 (6 bases). Germline V gene sequence: CDR1 LNHDA, CDR2 SQIVND (reference sequence). The CDR3 consists of 14 residues. V lost 2 bases to trimming and J lost 5 bases, with 12 bases between them. CDR3 bases: TGTGCCAGTAGTATATCGGTAGGGGGTACTGAAGCTTTCTTT. This translates into CASSISVGGTEAFF.

The V and J genes are TRBV7-9 and TRBJ2-3; TRBD2 matches 8 bases. This CDR3 contains 16 residues. J was trimmed by 0 bases and V by 1 base; bases with no gene match: 3. CDR1 SEHNR and CDR2 FQNEAQ come from the germline V gene (reference sequence). The CDR3 DNA follows: TGTGCCAGCAGCTTAGGTTCTAGCGGGAGCACAGATACGCAGTATTTT. It is translated as CASSLGSSGSTDTQYF.

V and J are TRBV5-6 and TRBJ2-5; D gene unclear. This CDR3 contains 14 residues. With 2 bases removed from V and 8 bases from J, the gap between germline ends came to 16 bases. The V gene's germline CDR1 is SGHDT and CDR2 YYEEEE. In nucleotides, the CDR3 is TGTGCCAGCAGCTTAGGACGCAACCGAGTTACCCAGTACTTC. It encodes CASSLGRNRVTQYF.

This chain links TRBV5-5 with TRBJ2-2; D not resolved. This CDR3 is 15 amino acids long. Looked up from germline, CDR1 is SGHKS and CDR2 is YYEKEE (reference sequence). V lost 2 bases to trimming and J lost 1 base, with 9 bases between them. CDR3 coding DNA: TGTGCCAGCAGCTTCAGAGGACGGAACACCGGGGAGCTGTTTTTT. This codes for CASSFRGRNTGELFF. The whole variable domain, filled in from reference TRBV5-5 and TRBJ2-2, reads DAGVTQSPTHLIKTRGQQVTLRCSPISGHKSVSWYQQVLGQGPQFIFQYYEKEERGRGNFPDRFSARQFPNYSSELNVNALLLGDSALYLCASSFRGRNTGELFFGEGSRLTVL.

This rearrangement joins TRBV2 to TRBJ2-5, with 10 bases identical to TRBD1. V dropped 4 bases and J dropped 7; count of bases not matched to a gene: 0. The CDR3 contains 12 residues. The germline V gene has CDR1 SNHLY and CDR2 FYNNEI. The CDR3 DNA reads as TGTGCCAGCAGTGGACAGGGGGCGACCCAGTACTTC. It is translated as CASSGQGATQYF. The complete variable domain, with remaining parts taken from reference TRBV2 and TRBJ2-5, reads EPEVTQTPSHQVTQMGQEVILRCVPISNHLYFYWYRQILGQKVEFLVSFYNNEISEKSEIFDDQFSVERPDGSNFTLKIRSTKLEDSAMYFCASSGQGATQYFGPGTRLLVL.

This chain links TRBV11-1 with TRBJ2-7; D is uncertain. Germline V lookup: CDR1 SGHAT, CDR2 FQDESV (reference sequence). Trimming took off 3 bases at V and 0 bases at J, with 3 bases between the two ends. CDR3 length: 12 residues. CDR3 in DNA: TGTGCCAGCAGCTTCAGCTCCTACGAGCAGTACTTC. This encodes CASSFSSYEQYF.